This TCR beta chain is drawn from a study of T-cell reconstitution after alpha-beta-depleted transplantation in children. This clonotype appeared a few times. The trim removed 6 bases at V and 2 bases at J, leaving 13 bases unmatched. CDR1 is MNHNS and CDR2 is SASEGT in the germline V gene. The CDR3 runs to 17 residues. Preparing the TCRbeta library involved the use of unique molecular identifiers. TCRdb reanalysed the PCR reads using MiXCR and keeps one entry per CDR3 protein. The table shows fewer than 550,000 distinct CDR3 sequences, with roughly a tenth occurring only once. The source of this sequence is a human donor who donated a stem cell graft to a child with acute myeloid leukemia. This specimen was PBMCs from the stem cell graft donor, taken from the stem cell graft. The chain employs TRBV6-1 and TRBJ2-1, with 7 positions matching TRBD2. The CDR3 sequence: CASSVSGGSHAYNEQFF. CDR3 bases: TGTGCCAGCAGCGTTTCGGGGGGTTCGCATGCCTACAATGAGCAGTTCTTC.